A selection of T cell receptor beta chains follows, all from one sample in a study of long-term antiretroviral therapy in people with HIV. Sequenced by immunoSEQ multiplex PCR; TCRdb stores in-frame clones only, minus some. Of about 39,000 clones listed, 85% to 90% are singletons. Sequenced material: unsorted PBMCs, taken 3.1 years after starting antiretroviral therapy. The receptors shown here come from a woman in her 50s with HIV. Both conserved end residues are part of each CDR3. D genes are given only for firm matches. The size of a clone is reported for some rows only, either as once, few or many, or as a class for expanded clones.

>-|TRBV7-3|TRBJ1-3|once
TGTGCCAGCAGCCAAGTCCCTGACTCTGGAAACACCATATATTTT
CASSQVPDSGNTIYF
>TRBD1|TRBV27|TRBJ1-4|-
TGTGCCAGCAGTTCCCGGACAGGGGGGAATGAAAAACTGTTTTTT
CASSSRTGGNEKLFF
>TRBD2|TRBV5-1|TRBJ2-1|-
TGCGCCAGCAGCTTAATGACTAGCGGGGGGGCCAATGAGCAGTTCTTC
CASSLMTSGGANEQFF
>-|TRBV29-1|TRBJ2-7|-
TGCAGCGCCCGGGATTATACCTACGAGCAGTACTTC
CSARDYTYEQYF
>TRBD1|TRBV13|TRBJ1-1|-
TGTGCCAGCAGTCGGACAGGATTACCTGCGGCTTTCTTT
CASSRTGLPAAFF
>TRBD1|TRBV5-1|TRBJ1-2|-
TGCGCCAGCAGCTTAGGGACAGGGATCGGCTACACCTTC
CASSLGTGIGYTF
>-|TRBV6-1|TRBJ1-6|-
TGTGCCAGCAGACCGGACGGTGATAATTCACCCCTCCACTTT
CASRPDGDNSPLHF
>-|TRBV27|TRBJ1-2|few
TGTGCCAGCAGGGGCCCGGGGTCCTATGGCTACACCTTC
CASRGPGSYGYTF
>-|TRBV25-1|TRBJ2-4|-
TGTGCCAGCAGTTCGGTTTGGGGGTACATTCAGTACTTC
CASSSVWGYIQYF
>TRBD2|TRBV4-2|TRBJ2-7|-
TGTGCCAGCAGCCAAGAATTCAGCAGCGGGGAACGCGAGCAGTACTTC
CASSQEFSSGEREQYF
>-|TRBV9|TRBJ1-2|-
TGTGCCAGCATGCGCGGGTATGGCTACACCTTC
CASMRGYGYTF
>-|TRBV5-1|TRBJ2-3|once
TGCGCCAGCAGCTTGGCCGACAGGAGCACAGATACGCAGTATTTT
CASSLADRSTDTQYF
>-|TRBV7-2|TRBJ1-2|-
TGTGCCAGCAGCTTAGATGCGGATTATAACTATGGCTACACCTTC
CASSLDADYNYGYTF
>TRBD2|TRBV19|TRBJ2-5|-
TGTGCCAGTAGTAAGTGGAAGACTAGCTCCGAAGAGACCCAGTACTTC
CASSKWKTSSEETQYF
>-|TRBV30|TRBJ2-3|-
TGTGCCTGGAGAGTGGGGCCCACAGATACGCAGTATTTT
CAWRVGPTDTQYF
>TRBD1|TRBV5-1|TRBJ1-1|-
TGCGCCAGCAGCGACCGACAGGGGAACACTGAAGCTTTCTTT
CASSDRQGNTEAFF
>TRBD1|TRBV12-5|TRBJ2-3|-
TGTGCTAGTGGTTTGGTAAAAGGACAGGGGTCAGGTACGCAGTATTTT
CASGLVKGQGSGTQYF